This T cell receptor (beta chain) originates from a study of CD8+ T cells in alopecia areata (dated 2018 in TCRdb). Study-wide context: Treated patients were enrolled in an open-label pilot trial of oral tofacitinib, 5 to 10 mg twice daily, for moderate-to-severe alopecia areata. For the treated patients, the SALT score, which quantifies what percentage of scalp surface area is affected, served as the measure of disease severity. The study used high-throughput TCRbeta sequencing to examine T cell clonal expansion in alopecia areata, in both the C3H/HeJ mouse model and human patients. Amplification of TCRbeta CDR3 regions was done by immunoSEQ multiplex PCR using 35 Vbeta forward primers and 13 Jbeta reverse primers. Biopsies were taken from tofacitinib-treated patients at baseline and again at 4 and 24 weeks into treatment, and several of those patients also had a later scalp biopsy. Human TCRbeta sequencing covered scalp tissue and sorted CD4+ and CD8+ peripheral blood T cells from patchy and totalis/universalis alopecia areata patients and healthy controls. Clonality in the scalp was compared among normal scalp (n=4), patchy alopecia areata scalp (n=8), and alopecia totalis/universalis scalp (n=8). Tofacitinib was given for 6 to 18 months, followed by 6 months of follow-up off drug to assess delayed response and recurrence. RNA came from the PAXgene miRNA kit for fixed scalp, the miRNeasy kit for PBMCs, and the RNeasy kit for mouse skin.

Library creation used the immunoSEQ multiplex PCR assay. For TCR sequencing, RNA was extracted from every sample and reverse transcribed into cDNA to serve as template. SuperScript III was used for first-strand cDNA synthesis, primed with a 2:1 mix of oligo-dT and random hexamers. A synthetic immune receptor repertoire was used to measure amplification bias, and any remaining bias was corrected computationally. The original pipeline was this. After raw reads were preprocessed to remove errors, the CDR3 was defined following IMGT conventions as running from the conserved cysteine to phenylalanine. Clonality was computed as 1 minus the Shannon entropy, with the entropy normalized by log2 of the number of productive unique TCRs. CD4 or CD8 identity of scalp clones was inferred by cross-referencing scalp TCRbeta sequences with sorted blood CD4 and CD8 repertoires. TCRdb's version of the immuneACCESS table is confined to in-frame rearrangements and falls short of the full clone set. An unresolved V gene accounts for under half of the shortfall where checked; the remainder is of unknown origin. The DNA was the basis for D and trimming; V, J and clone size are from that table. Present in this sample are about 280,000 clones, about 62% of which were seen just once. More than 1.5% of the sample lies in the top ten.

What the time point label conveys for this sample: around 24 weeks on oral tofacitinib. The treatment or condition label corresponds to: oral pan-JAK inhibitor, 5-10 mg twice daily. Lesional scalp punch biopsies and peripheral blood were obtained from alopecia areata patients. PBMCs were isolated by density centrifugation and stained for CD3, CD4 and CD8, after which CD4+ and CD8+ T cells were sorted on a FACSAria. Study-level results and caveats: Because the treated cohort was small and included a single nonresponder, larger studies are needed to assess links between baseline CD8+ expansion and response. Scalp clonality and the number of expanded CD8+ clones among the top 100 scalp clones were significantly decreased by tofacitinib. Lesional scalp, especially in alopecia totalis/universalis, showed higher clonality and more expanded CD8+ clones than normal scalp, suggesting antigenic drive. Shared TCR sequences between patients were less evident than in mice, which may be partly attributable to HLA diversity in the patient population. Many expanded lesional clones were found to persist in scalp and blood during tofacitinib treatment, and relapse after treatment cessation may be partly explained by this persistence. Scalp TCR repertoire analysis is complicated because resident alphabeta T cells in normal human skin are also sequenced, whereas mouse skin is dominated by gammadelta T cells.

A word on this clone: The antigen this receptor binds is unknown. Per-base quality was not reported, and no clone a single base away is much larger than it.

At the junction V is shortened by 11 bases and J by 1 base, with 17 bases in between. As encoded in the germline V gene (reference sequence), CDR1 is MNHEY while CDR2 is SMNVEV. The CDR3 measures 14 amino acids from cysteine to phenylalanine. Only the CDR3 portion is preserved as DNA: 42 bases, with reading frame beginning at the first base. This TCR was recovered from a human donor with alopecia areata. Specimen: CD4+ T cells sorted from blood, collected at week 24, from a patient treated with tofacitinib. This chain joins TRBV27 to TRBJ1-1; TRBD1 might be the D gene, on 5 matching bases. The bases are TGTGCCTCGTTACCGGGGCCCGCGAACACTGAAGCTTTCTTT. Its protein product is CASLPGPANTEAFF.